Presented here are 7 T cell receptor beta chains from one specimen sequenced in a study of T-cell memory formation after mild COVID-19. TCRdb analysed the 5' RACE reads with MiXCR anew, one entry per CDR3 protein. This table holds a few hundred thousand distinct CDR3 sequences, around 24% found once. Sequencing was performed on PBMCs or a T cell subset sorted from them (not recorded which). The receptors come from an adult woman who had mild COVID-19 (a few samples of this study predate the infection). Cell type and time point are not known.

V gene TRBV4-3 combines with J gene TRBJ2-5; 8 bases align to TRBD1. The germline gives CDR1 LGHNA, CDR2 YSLEER. The trim removed 3 bases at V and 2 bases at J, leaving 5 bases unmatched. This CDR3 spans 15 amino acids. DNA for the CDR3: TGCGCCAGCAGCCAGGACAGGGCTAAACAAGAGACCCAGTACTTC. Protein product: CASSQDRAKQETQYF.

The chain is built from TRBV10-3 and TRBJ1-2, with D possibly being TRBD1 (6 bases). Trimming left V 6 bases short and J 5 bases short, with 16 bases between. The germline gives CDR1 ENHRY, CDR2 SYGVKD. The CDR3 runs 14 residues. CDR3 nucleotide sequence: TGTGCCATCAGGGCGGTACAGGGAGTTTATGGCTACACCTTC. This gives the protein CAIRAVQGVYGYTF.

This clonotype was counted many times. V and J are TRBV12-3 or TRBV12-4 and TRBJ2-7, with a tentative D call TRBD1 (6 bases). V was shortened by 4 bases and J by 2 bases, with 12 bases between the two germline ends. This CDR3 has 14 residues. The CDR3 sequence is CASSSWTETYEQYF. The CDR3 DNA is TGTGCCAGCAGTTCTTGGACAGAAACCTACGAGCAGTACTTC.

This clonotype appeared a few times. The genes are TRBV15 and TRBJ2-3; D gene uncertain. This CDR3 has 16 residues. The V end lost 1 base, the J end lost 3 bases, and 14 bases lay between the germline ends. CDR1 is LNHNV, CDR2 YYDKDF, per germline (reference sequence). The chain's CDR3 is CATSRVASKVTDTQYF. The CDR3 coding sequence is TGTGCCACCAGCAGAGTTGCATCTAAAGTTACAGATACGCAGTATTTT.

The genes are TRBV25-1 and TRBJ2-7, with TRBD2 as a possible D gene (5 bases). CDR3 length: 13 residues. V was pared by 4 bases and J by 2 bases, with 9 bases between. Germline V gives CDR1 MGHDK, CDR2 SYGVNS. CDR3 region: CASSAQRPYEQYF. CDR3 nucleotides: TGTGCCAGCAGTGCGCAGCGGCCCTACGAGCAGTACTTC.

This clonotype has a handful of counts. This chain uses TRBV7-3 with TRBJ1-1; the match to TRBD1 covers 12 bases. The CDR3 consists of 16 residues. The germline V gene has CDR1 SGHTA and CDR2 FQGTGA. V lost 1 base to trimming and J lost 4 bases; unmatched junction nucleotides: 4. Written as DNA, the CDR3 is TGTGCCAGCAGCTTAATGGGACAGGGGGCAGGCACTGAAGCTTTCTTT. It encodes CASSLMGQGAGTEAFF.

In this sample, this clonotype turned up many times. The V gene is TRBV20-1, the J gene TRBJ1-1; 9 bases agree with TRBD1. The germline gives CDR1 DFQATT, CDR2 SNEGSKA (reference sequence). The CDR3 is 13 amino acids. V lost 7 bases, J lost 5 bases, and 8 bases stayed unmatched. CDR3 region: CSVPGQGGTEAFF. The CDR3 DNA is TGCAGTGTCCCGGGACAGGGAGGGACTGAAGCTTTCTTT.